This entry lists 32 T cell receptor beta chains sequenced from one sample in a study of shared clonotypes between healthy human individuals. The protocol was immunoSEQ multiplex PCR, while the TCRdb copy is restricted to in-frame clones and leaves out a portion. In the table there are roughly 1,000,000 clones, 78% of which are singletons. Sequenced material: memory CD4+ T cells from PBMCs. Indicated subset: CD45RA-negative fraction. The receptors were gathered from a man between 18 and 35 years old in good health. Some clones in this sample may be carry-over from other donors' samples.

The chain carries TRBV5-6 and TRBJ2-1, with 11 bases matching TRBD2. V gave up 1 base and J gave up 7 bases; unmatched junction bases: 10. This CDR3 is built from 17 residues. CDR1 and CDR2 (germline): SGHDT, YYEEEE. The CDR3: CASSLPGSGRVLNEQFF. Here the CDR3 DNA reads TGTGCCAGCAGCTTGCCCGGTAGCGGGAGGGTATTGAATGAGCAGTTCTTC.

The gene calls are TRBV6-5 and TRBJ2-5, with 7 bases identical to TRBD1. CDR3 size: 14 residues. Germline CDR1 is MNHEY and CDR2 is SVGAGI. V lost 4 bases and J lost 5; bases outside the gene matches: 7. CDR3 loop: CASSLGGRAETQYF. The CDR3 nucleotides are TGTGCCAGCAGTTTAGGGGGCCGGGCGGAGACCCAGTACTTC.

Points on this clone: This CDR3 is also generated by other DNA sequences in the sample. V and J are TRBV9 and TRBJ2-3; D is unclear. Germline V gene sequence: CDR1 SGDLS, CDR2 YYNGEE. The V end lost 2 bases, the J end lost 2 bases, and 6 bases lay between the germline ends. This CDR3 has 13 residues. The CDR3 loop reads CASSVGVTDTQYF. The CDR3 DNA is TGTGCCAGCAGCGTTGGAGTCACAGATACGCAGTATTTT.

This chain joins TRBV19 and TRBJ1-1, with 10 bases aligning to TRBD1. The CDR3 spans 15 residues. Trimming took 5 bases from V and 7 from J; bases not matched to a gene: 10. CDR1 and CDR2 (germline): LNHDA, SQIVND (reference sequence). CDR3: CASSFAGTGVGEAFF. The CDR3 DNA sequence: TGTGCCAGTAGTTTCGCCGGGACAGGGGTGGGTGAAGCTTTCTTT.

This sequence joins TRBV18 and TRBJ2-7; TRBD2 matches at 9 bases. Losses at the gene ends were 4 bases for V and 2 bases for J; bases not matched to a gene: 9. Germline V gene data show CDR1 as KGHSH and CDR2 as LQKENI. The CDR3 sequence is 16 residues long. In DNA, the CDR3 is TGTGCCAGCTCACTTAGCGGGAGTGGTATTCCCTACGAGCAGTACTTC. Protein product: CASSLSGSGIPYEQYF.

Concerning this clone itself: The same CDR3 can be traced to other DNA sequences in this sample. The rearrangement links TRBV28 to TRBJ2-7, with D possibly being TRBD1 or TRBD2 (5 bases each). From germline, CDR1 is MDHEN and CDR2 SYDVKM. The V end was cut by 6 bases, the J end by 2 bases, with 11 bases between. The CDR3 extends over 13 amino acids. CDR3 residues: CASRTGTPYEQYF. For the CDR3, the DNA is TGTGCCAGCAGGACCGGGACCCCCTACGAGCAGTACTTC.

The chain recombines TRBV5-6 with TRBJ2-6; a possible D gene is TRBD1 (6 bases). CDR1 and CDR2 (germline): SGHDT, YYEEEE. V shed 4 bases and J shed 9 bases, with 14 bases lying between them. The length of the CDR3 is 14 residues. CDR3 sequence reads: CASSQPQGFNVLTF. The CDR3 bases are TGTGCCAGCAGCCAACCACAGGGATTCAACGTCCTGACTTTC.

The rearrangement joins TRBV9 to TRBJ2-5; D gene uncertain. Germline CDR1 SGDLS, CDR2 YYNGEE. Trimming shortened V by 0 bases and J by 1 base, and 7 bases separated the two germline ends. This CDR3 is 14 amino acids long. The CDR3 DNA is TGTGCCAGCAGCGTAGGACAAACCCAAGAGACCCAGTACTTC. This codes for CASSVGQTQETQYF.

This chain links TRBV6-1 with TRBJ2-5, with D perhaps matching TRBD1 or TRBD2 (6 bases each). Trimming took off 1 base at V and 4 bases at J, with 7 bases between the two ends. Germline CDR1 and CDR2: MNHNS and SASEGT. CDR3 length equals 13 residues. Here the CDR3 DNA reads TGTGCCAGCAGTGAAGGGGGGGCAGAGACCCAGTACTTC. Its protein product is CASSEGGAETQYF.

This sequence joins TRBV6-5 and TRBJ1-1; 7 nucleotides match TRBD1. The germline V gene encodes CDR1 MNHEY and CDR2 SVGAGI. The CDR3 is 14 residues long. Germline trimming cut 6 bases from V and 3 bases from J; bases unmatched to any gene: 7. In nucleotides, the CDR3 is TGTGCCAGCAGGGCCCAGGGGGACTACACTGAAGCTTTCTTT. It codes for CASRAQGDYTEAFF.

V gene TRBV23-1 combines with J gene TRBJ1-2; 12 positions agree with TRBD1. TRBV23-1 is designated an ORF whose function remains uncertain. J lost 7 bases, V lost 3 bases, and 9 bases had no gene match. The CDR3 contains 16 residues. DNA of the CDR3: TGCGCCAGCAGTCAGCCGGGGACAGGGGGCGCGTTTGGCTACACCTTC. It is translated as CASSQPGTGGAFGYTF.

This rearrangement joins TRBV18 to TRBJ1-3; 10 positions agree with TRBD1. There are 15 residues in the CDR3. Germline V gene data show CDR1 as KGHSH and CDR2 as LQKENI. Trimming took 2 bases from V and 7 from J; bases not matched to a gene: 5. The CDR3 sequence: CASSPAGQGTNTIYF. DNA for the CDR3: TGTGCCAGCTCACCAGCGGGACAGGGGACGAACACCATATATTTT.

This chain links TRBV6-6 with TRBJ1-6; possibly TRBD1 for D (5 bases). The CDR3 runs 12 residues. Between the trimmed V and J ends, which lost 6 bases and 11 bases, there was a span of 11 bases. CDR1 MNHNY and CDR2 SVGAGI come from the germline V gene (reference sequence). The CDR3 here is CASSEPGAPLHF. For the CDR3, the DNA is TGTGCCAGCAGCGAACCGGGGGCACCCCTCCACTTT.

CDR3 bases: TGTGCCAGCAGCTTATTCCCAGGAGGCGTAGAGACCCAGTACTTC. Amino acids: CASSLFPGGVETQYF. This chain links TRBV7-3 with TRBJ2-5, with D maybe TRBD2 (5 bases). This CDR3 contains 15 residues. The germline V gene encodes CDR1 SGHTA and CDR2 FQGTGA. Trimming removed 2 bases at V and 4 bases at J, with 14 bases between.

The gene calls are TRBV19 and TRBJ1-5; D possibly corresponds to TRBD1 (6 bases). V was pared by 8 bases and J by 2 bases, with 19 bases between. Germline V gene lookup returns CDR1 LNHDA and CDR2 SQIVND (reference sequence). This CDR3 spans 16 amino acids. CDR3 in amino acids: CASRLAGSGGNQPQHF. CDR3 nucleotide sequence: TGTGCCAGTCGACTGGCGGGGTCAGGGGGCAATCAGCCCCAGCATTTT. Together with reference TRBV19 and TRBJ1-5, the CDR3 gives the full variable domain: DGGITQSPKYLFRKEGQNVTLSCEQNLNHDAMYWYRQDPGQGLRLIYYSQIVNDFQKGDIAEGYSVSREKKESFPLTVTSAQKNPTAFYLCASRLAGSGGNQPQHFGDGTRLSIL.

This clone showed up just once. This chain joins TRBV7-9 and TRBJ2-3; TRBD2 aligns across 13 bases. The CDR3 is made up of 16 amino acids. Germline V gene data show CDR1 as SEHNR and CDR2 as FQNEAQ (reference sequence). J lost 5 bases, V lost 5 bases, and 7 bases had no gene match. This CDR3 is CASSPSGLAGVDTQYF. The CDR3 DNA sequence: TGTGCCAGCAGCCCGAGCGGACTAGCGGGAGTAGATACGCAGTATTTT.

This clone was counted only a few times. The rearrangement joins TRBV14 to TRBJ1-2, with a weak D call TRBD1 (6 bases). This CDR3 has 14 amino acids. Per germline, CDR1 SGHDN and CDR2 FVKESK. The V and J ends lost 3 bases and 9 bases respectively, with 17 bases between them. The CDR3 DNA sequence: TGTGCCAGCAGCCACGGACAGTTTCGCCAAAGCTACACCTTC. Its translation: CASSHGQFRQSYTF.

The sample holds a few counts of this clone. The V and J genes are TRBV28 and TRBJ1-5; 8 bases are a match to TRBD1. V dropped 4 bases and J dropped 3; count of bases not matched to a gene: 14. From germline, CDR1 is MDHEN and CDR2 SYDVKM. The CDR3 is made up of 18 amino acids. CDR3 in amino acids: CASSSRTQGAYYNQPQHF. Written as DNA, the CDR3 is TGTGCCAGCAGTTCCAGAACGCAGGGGGCGTATTACAATCAGCCCCAGCATTTT.

This clone has just a few counts. This sequence joins TRBV10-2 and TRBJ2-1, with TRBD2 matching 14 bases. J was trimmed by 7 bases and V by 6 bases; bases with no gene match: 8. CDR3 length: 16 amino acids. Germline CDR1 is WSHSY and CDR2 is SAAADI. DNA for the CDR3: TGCGCCAGCAGGGTTAGGACTAGCGGGAGGAGTAATGAGCAGTTCTTC. It encodes CASRVRTSGRSNEQFF.

The rearrangement joins TRBV5-1 to TRBJ2-2, with 10 nucleotides matching TRBD1. The CDR3 is 15 residues long. Trimming at V came to 2 bases and at J to 6 bases, leaving 4 bases not matched to a gene. Germline V gene lookup returns CDR1 SGHRS and CDR2 YFSETQ. CDR3 loop: CASSFRDRGAGELFF. The DNA of the CDR3 is TGCGCCAGCAGCTTCCGGGACAGGGGCGCCGGGGAGCTGTTTTTT.

The chain uses TRBV7-7 and TRBJ2-3; TRBD2 might be the D (6 bases). The CDR3 length is 12 residues. Looked up from germline, CDR1 is SSHAT and CDR2 is FNYEAQ (reference sequence). CDR3 in DNA: TGTGCTGTCACGGGAGTCTCAGATACGCAGTATTTT. As protein: CAVTGVSDTQYF.

The genes are TRBV6-6 and TRBJ2-5; 10 nucleotides align to TRBD1. Germline V lookup: CDR1 MNHNY, CDR2 SVGAGI (reference sequence). The J segment lost 3 bases and the V segment lost 9 bases, leaving 10 bases of the junction unmatched. This CDR3 is 15 amino acids long. The CDR3 region is CASYIPGTGEETQYF. The CDR3, as DNA: TGTGCCAGTTATATTCCCGGGACAGGGGAAGAGACCCAGTACTTC.

This clone was counted a single time. The chain combines TRBV29-1 with TRBJ1-4; D is unclear. The germline CDR1 and CDR2 sequences are SQVTM and ANQGSEA. V gave up 6 bases and J gave up 3 bases, with 11 bases separating them. This CDR3 is built from 13 residues. Here the CDR3 DNA reads TGCAGCGTGGACTTTTCGGCTAATGAAAAACTGTTTTTT. Translated: CSVDFSANEKLFF.

The CDR3 is CASSQDAPISGANVLTF. The CDR3 DNA sequence: TGCGCCAGCAGCCAAGATGCCCCCATCTCTGGGGCCAACGTCCTGACTTTC. The chain employs TRBV4-3 and TRBJ2-6; D gene ambiguous. Germline CDR1 LGHNA, CDR2 YSLEER. There are 17 residues in the CDR3. Trimming took off 0 bases at V and 0 bases at J, with 9 bases between the two ends.

The CDR3 DNA reads TGTGCCAGCAGTGTCAGCGTTCGGGCAGATACGCAGTATTTT. Protein product: CASSVSVRADTQYF. V gene TRBV6-4 combines with J gene TRBJ2-3, with D unresolved. The V end was cut by 4 bases, the J end by 4 bases, with 12 bases between. The CDR3 length is 14 residues. CDR1 MRHNA and CDR2 SNTAGT come from the germline V gene.

The chain combines TRBV5-6 with TRBJ2-7, with no clear D. CDR1 and CDR2 (germline): SGHDT, YYEEEE. The CDR3 is 15 residues long. Trimming left V 4 bases short and J 3 bases short, with 17 bases between. CDR3 protein: CASSPWTERHYEQYF. As DNA, the CDR3 is TGTGCCAGCAGCCCTTGGACGGAGAGACACTACGAGCAGTACTTC. The full variable domain, rest sourced from reference TRBV5-6 and TRBJ2-7, is DAGVTQSPTHLIKTRGQQVTLRCSPKSGHDTVSWYQQALGQGPQFIFQYYEEEERQRGNFPDRFSGHQFPNYSSELNVNALLLGDSALYLCASSPWTERHYEQYFGPGTRLTVT.

This chain joins TRBV5-1 and TRBJ2-1; TRBD2 agrees at 7 bases. Per the germline V gene, CDR1 is SGHRS and CDR2 is YFSETQ. CDR3 length equals 15 residues. The J segment lost 0 bases and the V segment lost 2 bases, leaving 2 bases of the junction unmatched. The chain's CDR3 is CASSFSSGSYNEQFF. CDR3 nucleotides: TGCGCCAGCAGCTTCTCTAGCGGCTCCTACAATGAGCAGTTCTTC.

The V and J genes are TRBV6-5 and TRBJ2-5; D call uncertain. In germline, CDR1 is MNHEY, CDR2 SVGAGI. The CDR3 runs 12 residues. Trimming pared 4 bases from V and 5 bases from J, leaving 8 bases between. The CDR3 DNA follows: TGTGCCAGCAGTTCCATCCGGGAGACCCAGTACTTC. Its protein product is CASSSIRETQYF.

The chain employs TRBV5-6 and TRBJ1-4, with D uncertain. CDR3 length equals 14 residues. Trimming removed 0 bases from V and 4 bases from J, with 7 bases in between. Per the germline V gene, CDR1 is SGHDT and CDR2 is YYEEEE. CDR3 sequence reads: CASSLEGFNEKLFF. The CDR3 DNA is TGTGCCAGCAGCTTGGAAGGATTTAATGAAAAACTGTTTTTT.

The genes are TRBV28 and TRBJ1-4; D might be TRBD1 (5 bases). Trimming cost V 2 bases and J 5 bases, with 12 bases left between them. Per germline, CDR1 MDHEN and CDR2 SYDVKM. The CDR3 has 15 amino acids. CDR3 in DNA: TGTGCCAGCAGTTTAGGAGGGGACTTAAATGAAAAACTGTTTTTT. This encodes CASSLGGDLNEKLFF.

The chain recombines TRBV9 with TRBJ2-5, with D maybe TRBD2 (6 bases). Germline lookup yields CDR1 SGDLS and CDR2 YYNGEE. The germline V and J ends were trimmed by 3 bases and 5 bases, with 20 bases remaining between them. The CDR3 extends over 16 amino acids. The CDR3 reads CASSADIAVRGETQYF. DNA of the CDR3: TGTGCCAGCAGCGCCGATATAGCGGTACGGGGGGAGACCCAGTACTTC.

In this sample, this clone turned up a few times. This sequence joins TRBV4-1 and TRBJ2-7; the match to TRBD2 covers 7 bases. There are 16 residues in the CDR3. J gave up 3 bases and V 2 bases, and 10 bases lay outside the gene matches. The germline V gene has CDR1 MGHRA and CDR2 YSYEKL. The CDR3 DNA sequence: TGCGCCAGCAGCCAAACCTTGGGAGGGGCCGTCTACGAGCAGTACTTC. Amino acid sequence: CASSQTLGGAVYEQYF.